This TCR beta chain was recorded in a study of blood T cell repertoires in COVID-19. In the study overall: Some COVID-19 samples were acute and others convalescent; all came from the United States, Italy and Spain. T cells, B-cell-depleted T cells, or PBMCs provided the cDNA or gDNA that served as material.

V lost 4 bases to trimming and J lost 6 bases, with 7 bases between them. CDR3 length: 12 residues. Recruitment covered about 25 US areas and drew participants whose ages spanned roughly 18 to 100 years. Original processing methods: Reference gene primer amplification gave estimated nucleated cell counts. This table comes from immunoSEQ multiplex PCR, and its TCRdb copy is limited to in-frame clones, with some not included. That table gives V, J and clone size, and the DNA gave D and trimming. Of under 250,000 clones listed, 88% were seen once; the top ten hold 2.5% to 4%. The chain joins TRBV12-3 or TRBV12-4 to TRBJ1-5; D call uncertain. Material for sequencing was PBMCs or T cells enriched from blood (not recorded which). The TCR was taken from a woman in her 40s who had been exposed to COVID-19. The CDR3 here is CASSSPGQPQHF. As DNA, the CDR3 is TGTGCCAGCAGTTCACCCGGTCAGCCCCAGCATTTT.